These 14 T cell receptor beta chains originate from one sample sequenced in a study of blood T cell repertoires in COVID-19. TCRdb's copy holds only in-frame clones and misses some; the assay was immunoSEQ multiplex PCR. The sample has over 120,000 clones; 85% to 90% are singletons. The sequenced material came from peripheral blood. The source of these receptors is a woman in her 50s with active or convalescent COVID-19.

This sequence joins TRBV7-3 and TRBJ2-2, with D maybe TRBD1 (5 bases). CDR3 length equals 17 residues. CDR1 and CDR2 (germline): SGHTA, FQGTGA. V was clipped by 2 bases and J by 5 bases, with 18 bases between them. CDR3 DNA: TGTGCCAGCAGCTTAGACGTAAGCCAGGGCCGGACCGGGGAGCTGTTTTTT. It is translated as CASSLDVSQGRTGELFF.

The rearrangement uses TRBV18 and TRBJ1-1; D might be TRBD1 (6 bases). The CDR3 extends over 14 amino acids. Trimming removed 5 bases from V and 2 bases from J, with 12 bases in between. Germline CDR1 is KGHSH and CDR2 is LQKENI. The chain's CDR3 is CASSALTGNTEAFF. The CDR3 bases are TGTGCCAGCTCAGCATTGACAGGAAACACTGAAGCTTTCTTT.

This chain connects TRBV30 to TRBJ1-6, with 10 positions matching TRBD1. The CDR3 has 16 residues. The junction had 7 bases not matched to a gene; V was cut back by 4 bases and J by 4 bases. The germline gives CDR1 GTSNPN, CDR2 SVGIG (reference sequence). In DNA form, the CDR3 reads TGTGCCTGGAACAACCGGGACAGGGGATATAATTCACCCCTCCACTTT. It translates to CAWNNRDRGYNSPLHF.

This chain connects TRBV11-2 to TRBJ1-6; 7 nucleotides agree with TRBD1. V lost 5 bases, J lost 9 bases, and 13 bases stayed unmatched. CDR1 is SGHAT, CDR2 FQNNGV, per germline. This CDR3 is built from 16 residues. The CDR3 loop is CASSPLRTGGASPLHF. The CDR3 DNA follows: TGTGCCAGCAGCCCCCTAAGGACAGGCGGGGCTTCACCCCTCCACTTT.

The chain employs TRBV2 and TRBJ1-1, with 9 bases identical to TRBD1. CDR1 SNHLY and CDR2 FYNNEI come from the germline V gene. The CDR3 is made up of 15 amino acids. Unmatched junction bases numbered 10, after V lost 6 bases and J lost 5 bases. The CDR3 region has the DNA TGTGCCAGCAGGGCTAGACAGGGGGGCGGGACTGAAGCTTTCTTT. This gives the protein CASRARQGGGTEAFF.

This clone was detected once. V and J are TRBV11-1 and TRBJ2-7, with 8 bases aligning to TRBD1. The CDR3 has 15 amino acids. J lost 7 bases, V lost 8 bases, and 16 bases had no gene match. Germline assignment: CDR1 SGHAT and CDR2 FQDESV (reference sequence). CDR3 amino acids: CASGNQGAGSWEQYF. The CDR3 DNA follows: TGTGCCAGCGGAAACCAGGGGGCGGGAAGTTGGGAGCAGTACTTC.

V usage is TRBV28 and J usage is TRBJ2-1, with 9 bases lining up with TRBD2. The CDR3 contains 18 residues. CDR1 is MDHEN and CDR2 is SYDVKM in the germline V gene. Trimming removed 2 bases from V and 3 bases from J; junction bases left unmatched: 11. The CDR3 is CASSLSRGSGSFYNEQFF. The CDR3 DNA is TGTGCCAGCAGTTTAAGCCGGGGTAGCGGGAGTTTCTACAATGAGCAGTTCTTC.

The chain carries TRBV19 and TRBJ1-5, with TRBD1 identical over 11 bases. From germline, CDR1 is LNHDA and CDR2 SQIVND (reference sequence). CDR3 length: 15 residues. Losses at the gene ends were 4 bases for V and 8 bases for J; bases not matched to a gene: 7. CDR3 sequence (DNA): TGTGCCAGTAGTACTGGACAGGGGGCGGAGAAGCCCCAGCATTTT. It specifies CASSTGQGAEKPQHF.

The gene calls are TRBV6-4 and TRBJ1-2; 7 bases map to TRBD1. This CDR3 spans 13 amino acids. CDR1 and CDR2 from the germline V gene are MRHNA and SNTAGT. Trimming took 5 bases from V and 3 from J; bases not matched to a gene: 3. This CDR3 is CASSRDSYYGYTF. The DNA for the CDR3 is TGTGCCAGCAGTAGGGACAGTTACTATGGCTACACCTTC.

This chain uses TRBV18 with TRBJ1-1; D unresolved. Germline lookup yields CDR1 KGHSH and CDR2 LQKENI. The V end lost 0 bases, the J end lost 5 bases, and 13 bases lay between the germline ends. The length of the CDR3 is 15 residues. CDR3 protein: CASSPPTRALTEAFF. CDR3 in DNA: TGTGCCAGCTCACCACCGACGCGGGCCCTAACTGAAGCTTTCTTT.

The V gene is TRBV3-1 (or the pseudogene TRBV3-2), the J gene TRBJ2-7, with 8 nucleotides matching TRBD2. Germline V gene data show CDR1 as LGHDT and CDR2 as YNNKEL (reference sequence). This CDR3 has 12 residues. Trimming removed 3 bases from V and 7 bases from J; junction bases left unmatched: 2. CDR3: CASSHPGGEQYF. In DNA form, the CDR3 reads TGTGCCAGCAGCCATCCGGGGGGGGAGCAGTACTTC.

The chain carries TRBV5-4 and TRBJ1-2; D is perhaps TRBD1 (5 bases). The CDR3 loop spans 14 amino acids. Trimming shortened V by 0 bases and J by 6 bases, and 12 bases separated the two germline ends. Germline V gives CDR1 SGHNT, CDR2 YYREEE (reference sequence). The CDR3 bases are TGTGCCAGCAGCTTGGAGTTCGGGGGGAATGGCTACACCTTC. Translation: CASSLEFGGNGYTF.

V is TRBV2 and J is TRBJ1-5, with D unresolved. CDR3 length: 14 residues. V shed 4 bases and J shed 0 bases, with 7 bases lying between them. Germline V CDR1 and CDR2: SNHLY, FYNNEI. The CDR3 sequence is CASSVSLSNQPQHF. The CDR3 region has the DNA TGTGCCAGCAGTGTGTCTCTTAGCAATCAGCCCCAGCATTTT.

J is TRBJ2-1 and V is TRBV12-3 or TRBV12-4, with D possibly TRBD2 on 5 matching bases. The germline V and J ends were trimmed by 2 bases and 12 bases, with 11 bases remaining between them. CDR3 size: 12 residues. The CDR3 region is CASSLRTSRQFF. CDR3 in DNA: TGTGCCAGCAGTTTAAGGACTTCAAGGCAGTTCTTC.